These T cell receptor beta chains were read from a single sample in a study of regulatory T cells in long-lasting Graves disease. One entry per CDR3 protein, called by TCRdb with MiXCR from the multiplex PCR reads. The sample includes roughly 420,000 distinct CDR3 sequences, about a sixth of them seen just once. The sequences come from peripheral blood mononuclear cells (PBMCs), collected at new diagnosis, from a patient treated with antithyroid drugs. These receptors were obtained from a female donor with Graves disease. Each CDR3 is given with its conserved first and last residue. A D gene is named only where the DNA matches it firmly. Size values are once, few and many counts, or a class for expanded clones, and some rows have none.

D	J	length	size	V	DNA	CDR3
TRBD1	TRBJ1-2	15	many	TRBV11-2	TGTGCCAGCAGCGTCCACAGGGGGCAGGCCTATGGCTACACCTTC	CASSVHRGQAYGYTF
TRBD1	TRBJ1-5	17	-	TRBV28	TGTGCCAGCAGTTTATGGGGAACGGACAGGGTGGATCAGCCCCAGCATTTT	CASSLWGTDRVDQPQHF
TRBD2	TRBJ2-1	17	many	TRBV27	TGTGCCAGCAGTTTATTTAAGGGACTAGCGGGAGGGAATGAGCAGTTCTTC	CASSLFKGLAGGNEQFF
-	TRBJ1-2	14	many	TRBV30	TGTGCCTGGAGTCCCCCCCCGCAGCACTATGGCTACACCTTC	CAWSPPPQHYGYTF
-	TRBJ2-5	13	many	TRBV30	TGTGCCTTCCGTCGAGCGTCTCAAGAGACCCAGTACTTC	CAFRRASQETQYF
TRBD2	TRBJ2-3	15	few	TRBV27	TGTGCCAGCAACCCCGGGGCGGGAGGGGCAGATACGCAGTATTTT	CASNPGAGGADTQYF
TRBD2	TRBJ2-1	19	few	TRBV9	TGTGCCAGCAGCCTGGGACTAGCGGGAGGGGGGAGCTCCTACAATGAGCAGTTCTTC	CASSLGLAGGGSSYNEQFF
TRBD1	TRBJ2-1	16	few	TRBV18	TGTGCCAGCTCACCACCCACAGGGGTGGAGTACAATGAGCAGTTCTTC	CASSPPTGVEYNEQFF
TRBD2	TRBJ2-1	15	many	TRBV7-3	TGTGCCAGCAGCTCCGTAGCGGGAGGAGCCAATGAGCAGTTCTTC	CASSSVAGGANEQFF
TRBD2	TRBJ2-5	16	many	TRBV20-1	TGCAGTGCTAGAATTAGCGGGGCTGCTAGGTGGGAGACCCAGTACTTC	CSARISGAARWETQYF
-	TRBJ2-2	17	many	TRBV10-3	TGTGCCATCAGTGAGACCTTACAGGGTCGCGTCACCGGGGAGCTGTTTTTT	CAISETLQGRVTGELFF
TRBD2	TRBJ2-3	16	many	TRBV27	TGTGCCAGCAGTTTACTTGGACTAGCGGGCACAGATACGCAGTATTTT	CASSLLGLAGTDTQYF
-	TRBJ1-2	14	few	TRBV7-9	TGTGCCAGCAGCTCGATTGACGTTGGTTTTGGCTACACCTTC	CASSSIDVGFGYTF